Listed below are T cell receptor beta chains from one sample, sequenced in a study of blood T cell repertoires in COVID-19. Assay: immunoSEQ multiplex PCR; the TCRdb copy retains only in-frame clones and omits some. The sample lists over 150,000 clones; 90% to 95% were seen once. Sequencing input: peripheral blood. Every receptor here comes from a middle-aged man with acute or convalescent COVID-19. CDR3s include the opening cysteine and the closing phenylalanine or tryptophan. The order of the fields is V gene, D gene, J gene, clone size, CDR3 DNA, CDR3 protein. D genes are given only for firm matches. Expanded clones get a size class; other rows say once, few or many, or leave the size out.

V: TRBV15; D: .; J: TRBJ1-4; size: once; DNA: TGTGCCACCAGCGGAGTGGCCACCGCAGATATTCTAACTAATGAAAAACTGTTTTTT; CDR3: CATSGVATADILTNEKLFF
V: TRBV24-1; D: .; J: TRBJ1-2; size: .; DNA: TGTGCCACCAGTGACCCTACAGGGTACTATGGCTACACCTTC; CDR3: CATSDPTGYYGYTF
V: TRBV7-6; D: TRBD1; J: TRBJ2-2; size: .; DNA: TGTGCCAGCAGTTCCCCGCCAGGGGGAAACAACGGGGAGCTGTTTTTT; CDR3: CASSSPPGGNNGELFF
V: TRBV6-2/TRBV6-3; D: .; J: TRBJ1-3; size: .; DNA: TGTGCCAGCAGTTCGGGGTACTCTGGAAACACCATATATTTT; CDR3: CASSSGYSGNTIYF
V: TRBV3-1/TRBV3-2; D: TRBD1; J: TRBJ1-6; size: few; DNA: TGTGCCAGCAGCCAGAAGGGACAGGGGGTTCGATCACCCCTCCACTTT; CDR3: CASSQKGQGVRSPLHF
V: TRBV28; D: .; J: TRBJ2-7; size: once; DNA: TGTGCCAGCAGTTTTACGGCAGGGGCCCACGAGCAGTACTTC; CDR3: CASSFTAGAHEQYF
V: TRBV28; D: TRBD1; J: TRBJ2-3; size: .; DNA: TGTGCCAGCAGTTTACCCGACAGGGTCAGCACAGATACGCAGTATTTT; CDR3: CASSLPDRVSTDTQYF
V: TRBV29-1; D: TRBD1; J: TRBJ2-2; size: .; DNA: TGCAGCGTTGGACAGGGGGCCTCCGGGGAGCTGTTTTTT; CDR3: CSVGQGASGELFF
V: TRBV4-3; D: TRBD2; J: TRBJ2-1; size: .; DNA: TGCGCCAGCAGCCAAGGGACTAGCGGGGGCTCTGAGAATGAGCAGTTCTTC; CDR3: CASSQGTSGGSENEQFF
V: TRBV7-8; D: .; J: TRBJ2-4; size: .; DNA: TGTGCCAGCAGCCACGGACTGGGGAGCAAAAACATTCAGTACTTC; CDR3: CASSHGLGSKNIQYF
V: TRBV11-2; D: .; J: TRBJ2-3; size: .; DNA: TGTGCCAGCAGCTTCCACCAGCTTGGCGGAACCACAGATACGCAGTATTTT; CDR3: CASSFHQLGGTTDTQYF
V: TRBV12-3/TRBV12-4; D: .; J: TRBJ2-1; size: .; DNA: TGTGCCAGCAGTGAACTTACAGACAATGAGCAGTTCTTC; CDR3: CASSELTDNEQFF
V: TRBV6-5; D: .; J: TRBJ1-5; size: .; DNA: TGTGCCAGCAGTACAGGAGCGGGTTACAATCAGCCCCAGCATTTT; CDR3: CASSTGAGYNQPQHF
V: TRBV30; D: .; J: TRBJ2-5; size: .; DNA: TGTGCCTGGAGTGTATCGCGGGCCCAAGAGACCCAGTACTTC; CDR3: CAWSVSRAQETQYF
V: TRBV25-1; D: .; J: TRBJ1-3; size: .; DNA: TGTGCCAGCAGTGAGCCGGGTGGAAACACCATATATTTT; CDR3: CASSEPGGNTIYF
V: TRBV27; D: TRBD1; J: TRBJ2-5; size: .; DNA: TGTGCCAGCAGTTTAGGGGACAGGTACCAAGAGACCCAGTACTTC; CDR3: CASSLGDRYQETQYF
V: TRBV30; D: TRBD2; J: TRBJ2-1; size: .; DNA: TGTGCCTGGACCCCGGGACTAGCGGGAGTTGAGCAGTTCTTC; CDR3: CAWTPGLAGVEQFF
V: TRBV2; D: TRBD2; J: TRBJ2-3; size: .; DNA: TGTGCCAGCAGTGAAGAACGGGAGGCGGGAGATACGCAGTATTTT; CDR3: CASSEEREAGDTQYF
V: TRBV7-9; D: .; J: TRBJ2-3; size: .; DNA: TGTGCCAGCAGCCCCGTAGATACGCAGTATTTT; CDR3: CASSPVDTQYF
V: TRBV7-9; D: TRBD1; J: TRBJ1-2; size: once; DNA: TGTGCCAGCAGCTTAGGTAGCCCTATGACAGGGGGCGGCTACACCTTC; CDR3: CASSLGSPMTGGGYTF
V: TRBV30; D: .; J: TRBJ1-5; size: .; DNA: TGTGCCTGGAGTGGGGGGGGTAATGAGGCAAATCAGCCCCAGCATTTT; CDR3: CAWSGGGNEANQPQHF
V: TRBV19; D: TRBD1; J: TRBJ1-1; size: .; DNA: TGTGCCAGTAGCCGACCGACAGGGTCGAACACTGAAGCTTTCTTT; CDR3: CASSRPTGSNTEAFF
V: TRBV30; D: .; J: TRBJ1-3; size: .; DNA: TGTGCCTTAGGGAGCTCTGGAAACACCATATATTTT; CDR3: CALGSSGNTIYF
V: TRBV9; D: TRBD1; J: TRBJ1-3; size: once; DNA: TGTGCCAGCAGCGACCCGGGACAGGGTTCCGGAAACACCATATATTTT; CDR3: CASSDPGQGSGNTIYF
V: TRBV10-3; D: .; J: TRBJ2-6; size: .; DNA: TGTGCCATCAGTTCCGGGACAACTGGGGCCAACGTCCTGACTTTC; CDR3: CAISSGTTGANVLTF
V: TRBV6-5; D: .; J: TRBJ1-5; size: .; DNA: TGTGCCAGCACGGGCCAGGGCGATCAGCCCCAGCATTTT; CDR3: CASTGQGDQPQHF
V: TRBV24-1; D: .; J: TRBJ1-5; size: .; DNA: TGTGCCACCAGGGGGGGGAGCAATCAGCCCCAGCATTTT; CDR3: CATRGGSNQPQHF
V: TRBV3-1/TRBV3-2; D: .; J: TRBJ1-5; size: .; DNA: TGTGCCAGCAGCCAAGTTCGCGGGGATAGCAATCAGCCCCAGCATTTT; CDR3: CASSQVRGDSNQPQHF